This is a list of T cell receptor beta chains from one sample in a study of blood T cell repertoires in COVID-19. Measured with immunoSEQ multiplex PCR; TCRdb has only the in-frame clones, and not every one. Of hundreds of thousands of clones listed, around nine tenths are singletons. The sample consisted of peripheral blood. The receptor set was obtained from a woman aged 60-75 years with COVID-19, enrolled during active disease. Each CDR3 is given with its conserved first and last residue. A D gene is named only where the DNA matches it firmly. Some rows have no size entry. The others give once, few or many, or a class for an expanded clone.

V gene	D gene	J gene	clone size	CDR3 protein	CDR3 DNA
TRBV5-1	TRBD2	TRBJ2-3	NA	CASSPLGLAGGQVTDTQYF	TGCGCCAGCAGCCCGCTAGGACTAGCGGGGGGGCAGGTTACAGATACGCAGTATTTT
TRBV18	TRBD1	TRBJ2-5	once	CASSPPWGRTGLETQYF	TGTGCCAGCTCACCACCGTGGGGCAGGACAGGTTTGGAGACCCAGTACTTC
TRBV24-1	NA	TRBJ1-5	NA	CASWGPTTYSNQPQHF	TGTGCCAGCTGGGGCCCCACGACCTATAGCAATCAGCCCCAGCATTTT
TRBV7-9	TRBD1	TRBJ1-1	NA	CASRLTGAVMNTEAFF	TGTGCCAGCAGGTTAACAGGGGCCGTTATGAACACTGAAGCTTTCTTT
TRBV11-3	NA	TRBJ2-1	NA	CASSRGVPNEQFF	TGTGCCAGCAGCAGGGGCGTACCCAATGAGCAGTTCTTC
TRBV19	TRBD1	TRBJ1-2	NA	CASSPEGQGQNGYTF	TGTGCCAGTAGCCCGGAAGGACAGGGTCAGAATGGCTACACCTTC
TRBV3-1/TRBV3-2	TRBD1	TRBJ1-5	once	CASSLGTASNQPQHF	TGTGCCAGCAGCCTCGGGACAGCTAGCAATCAGCCCCAGCATTTT
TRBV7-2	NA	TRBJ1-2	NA	CASSQGQLARFGGYTF	TGTGCCAGCAGCCAAGGACAGTTGGCCAGGTTCGGTGGCTACACCTTC
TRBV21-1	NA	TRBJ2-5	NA	CASSKESRQETQYF	TGTGCCAGCAGCAAAGAGAGTCGGCAAGAGACCCAGTACTTC
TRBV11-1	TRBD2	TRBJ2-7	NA	CASSSPLAGVYEQYF	TGTGCCAGCAGCTCCCCACTAGCGGGGGTTTACGAGCAGTACTTC
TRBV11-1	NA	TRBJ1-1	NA	CASSLYRLNTEAFF	TGTGCCAGCAGCCTATACCGATTGAACACTGAAGCTTTCTTT
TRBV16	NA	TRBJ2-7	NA	CASSPGDGGPRSYEQYF	TGTGCCAGCAGCCCCGGGGACGGGGGGCCCCGCTCCTACGAGCAGTACTTC
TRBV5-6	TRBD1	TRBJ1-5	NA	CASSYGTGNQPQHF	TGTGCCAGCAGCTACGGGACAGGGAATCAGCCCCAGCATTTT
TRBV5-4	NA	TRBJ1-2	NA	CASSLISGGGYGYTF	TGTGCCAGCAGCCTAATCTCGGGGGGAGGTTATGGCTACACCTTC
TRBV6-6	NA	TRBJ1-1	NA	CASTPTPRGEAFF	TGTGCCAGCACCCCGACCCCTCGGGGAGAAGCTTTCTTT
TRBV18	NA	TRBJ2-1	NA	CASSLAAGEQFF	TGTGCCAGCTCACTCGCAGCAGGTGAGCAGTTCTTC
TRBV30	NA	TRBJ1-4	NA	CAWAFVGGSNEKLFF	TGTGCCTGGGCCTTCGTGGGGGGGTCTAATGAAAAACTGTTTTTT
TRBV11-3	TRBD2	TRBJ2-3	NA	CASSPGVAGASTDTQYF	TGTGCCAGCAGCCCCGGGGTAGCGGGGGCTAGCACAGATACGCAGTATTTT
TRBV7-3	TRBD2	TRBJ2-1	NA	CASSLDSGGSYNEQFF	TGTGCCAGCAGCTTGGATAGCGGGGGTTCCTACAATGAGCAGTTCTTC
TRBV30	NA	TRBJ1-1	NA	CAWGPRSTEAFF	TGTGCCTGGGGACCGAGGTCCACTGAAGCTTTCTTT
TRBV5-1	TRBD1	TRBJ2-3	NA	CASSRTGAYTDTQYF	TGCGCCAGCAGCCGGACAGGGGCGTACACAGATACGCAGTATTTT
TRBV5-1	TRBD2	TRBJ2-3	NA	CASSLGSGGRDTQYF	TGCGCCAGCAGCTTGGGTAGCGGGGGCAGAGATACGCAGTATTTT
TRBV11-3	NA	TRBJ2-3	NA	CASSLVSQAHGTQYF	TGTGCCAGCAGCTTAGTCTCCCAAGCTCACGGTACGCAGTATTTT
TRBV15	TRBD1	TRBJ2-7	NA	CATSRDRVAGGRDEQYF	TGTGCCACCAGCAGAGATCGGGTAGCAGGGGGCCGCGACGAGCAGTACTTC
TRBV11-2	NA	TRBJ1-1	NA	CASSLFGRGGANEAFF	TGTGCCAGCAGCTTATTCGGAAGGGGAGGGGCGAATGAAGCTTTCTTT
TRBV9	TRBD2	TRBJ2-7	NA	CASSVAASGYEQYF	TGTGCCAGCAGCGTAGCGGCTAGCGGCTACGAGCAGTACTTC
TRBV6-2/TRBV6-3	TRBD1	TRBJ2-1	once	CASSYTGGSSEQFF	TGTGCCAGCAGTTACACAGGGGGTTCATCCGAGCAGTTCTTC
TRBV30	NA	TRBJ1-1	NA	CAWNPTGGNSGAFF	TGTGCCTGGAACCCAACCGGAGGGAATTCCGGAGCTTTCTTT
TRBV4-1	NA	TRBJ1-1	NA	CASSQEWGPEAFF	TGCGCCAGCAGCCAAGAATGGGGGCCAGAAGCTTTCTTT
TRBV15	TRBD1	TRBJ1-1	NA	CATSRGETGVPEAFF	TGTGCCACCAGCAGAGGAGAGACAGGGGTGCCTGAAGCTTTCTTT
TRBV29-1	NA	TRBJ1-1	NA	CSVEGPKGVSTEAFF	TGCAGCGTTGAGGGGCCAAAGGGGGTTAGTACTGAAGCTTTCTTT
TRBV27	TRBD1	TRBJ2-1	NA	CASSRDRGQGSDEQFF	TGTGCCAGCAGCCGGGACAGGGGGCAGGGGAGCGATGAGCAGTTCTTC
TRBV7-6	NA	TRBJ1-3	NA	CASSSSEGTGNTIYF	TGTGCCAGCAGCTCTTCGGAGGGGACTGGAAACACCATATATTTT
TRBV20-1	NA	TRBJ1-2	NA	CSASSQGANYGYTF	TGCAGTGCTAGTAGTCAGGGCGCTAACTATGGCTACACCTTC
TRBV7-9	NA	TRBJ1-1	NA	CASSVPGNTEAFF	TGTGCCAGCAGCGTGCCCGGGAACACTGAAGCTTTCTTT
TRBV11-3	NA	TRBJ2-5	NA	CASSTRFGEQGQETQYF	TGTGCCAGCAGCACACGATTTGGGGAACAGGGTCAAGAGACCCAGTACTTC
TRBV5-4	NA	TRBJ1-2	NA	CASSLEGGPYGYTF	TGTGCCAGCAGCCTTGAGGGGGGGCCCTATGGCTACACCTTC
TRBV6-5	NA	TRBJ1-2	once	CASSYSVDIDYGYTF	TGTGCCAGCAGTTACTCCGTGGACATTGACTATGGCTACACCTTC
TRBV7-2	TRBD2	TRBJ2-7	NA	CASSFYRGGYEQYF	TGTGCCAGCAGCTTTTATCGGGGGGGGTACGAGCAGTACTTC
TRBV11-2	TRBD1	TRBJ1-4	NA	CASSSSGTGNEKLFF	TGTGCCAGCAGCTCCTCCGGGACAGGGAATGAAAAACTGTTTTTT
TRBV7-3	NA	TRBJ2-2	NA	CASSQGYNTGELFF	TGTGCCAGCAGCCAGGGATATAACACCGGGGAGCTGTTTTTT
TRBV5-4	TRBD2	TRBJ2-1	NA	CASSWSASGDGGEQFF	TGTGCCAGCAGCTGGTCCGCTAGCGGGGACGGGGGTGAGCAGTTCTTC
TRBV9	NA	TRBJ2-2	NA	CASSASRTSNTGELFF	TGTGCCAGCAGCGCCTCCCGGACAAGCAACACCGGGGAGCTGTTTTTT
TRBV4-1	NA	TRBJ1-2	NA	CASSQPAVGNYGYTF	TGCGCCAGCAGCCAACCGGCGGTCGGGAACTATGGCTACACCTTC
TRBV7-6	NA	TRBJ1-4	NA	CASSLSPGVEKLFF	TGTGCCAGCAGCTTATCCCCAGGGGTTGAAAAACTGTTTTTT
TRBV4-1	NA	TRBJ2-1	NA	CASSQKGGVSYNEQFF	TGCGCCAGCAGCCAAAAGGGGGGGGTCTCCTACAATGAGCAGTTCTTC
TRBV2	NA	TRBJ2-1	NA	CASSEAGRQFF	TGTGCCAGCAGTGAAGCGGGGCGGCAGTTCTTC
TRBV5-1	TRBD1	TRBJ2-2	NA	CASSQSGTGNTGELFF	TGCGCCAGCAGCCAAAGTGGGACAGGGAACACCGGGGAGCTGTTTTTT
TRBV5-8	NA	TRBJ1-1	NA	CASSLSLNPEAFF	TGTGCCAGCAGCTTGTCCCTAAATCCTGAAGCTTTCTTT